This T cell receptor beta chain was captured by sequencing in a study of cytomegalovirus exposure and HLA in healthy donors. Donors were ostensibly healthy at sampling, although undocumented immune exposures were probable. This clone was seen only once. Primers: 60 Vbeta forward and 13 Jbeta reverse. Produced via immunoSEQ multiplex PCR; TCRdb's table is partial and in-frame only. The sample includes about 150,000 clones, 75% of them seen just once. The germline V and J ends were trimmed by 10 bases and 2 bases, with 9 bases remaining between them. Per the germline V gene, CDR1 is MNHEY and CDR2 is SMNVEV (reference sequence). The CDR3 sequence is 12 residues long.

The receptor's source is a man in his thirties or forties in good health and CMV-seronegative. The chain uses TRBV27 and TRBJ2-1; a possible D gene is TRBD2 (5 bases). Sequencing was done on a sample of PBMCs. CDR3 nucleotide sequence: TGTGCCACACTAGGAACCTACAATGAGCAGTTCTTC. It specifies CATLGTYNEQFF.